The next 27 T cell receptor beta chains were all read from a single sample in a study of T cell repertoires in cytomegalovirus infection. TCRdb reprocessed the reads via MiXCR and lists one record per CDR3 protein. Of about 260,000 distinct CDR3 sequences listed, around 9% are singletons. The sequencing sample was made of PBMCs. These receptors were collected from a human donor in good health (CMV status not recorded). Some clones in this sample may be carry-over from other donors' samples.

This clonotype was observed a few times. The rearrangement links TRBV9 to TRBJ2-7, with D perhaps being TRBD1 or TRBD2 (5 bases each). Deletions cut 7 bases from V and 0 bases from J, with 11 bases between. CDR3 size: 13 residues. Germline V gene lookup returns CDR1 SGDLS and CDR2 YYNGEE. The DNA for the CDR3 is TGTGCCAGCTCGGGGCCGGTCTCCTACGAGCAGTACTTC. This translates into CASSGPVSYEQYF.

This clonotype was observed many times. The chain joins TRBV6-2 or TRBV6-3 to TRBJ1-5, with 7 bases aligning to TRBD1. This CDR3 contains 16 residues. Germline V gene data show CDR1 as MNHEY and CDR2 as SVGEGT. Trimming at V came to 4 bases and at J to 5 bases, leaving 11 bases not matched to a gene. In DNA form, the CDR3 reads TGTGCCAGCAGTTTCTCCCCTCCAGGACAGGATCAGCCCCAGCATTTT. Translating gives CASSFSPPGQDQPQHF.

There are many counts of this clonotype. The chain's CDR3 is CASSLTQGPNTEAFF. The CDR3 region has the DNA TGTGCCAGCAGCCTAACCCAGGGCCCGAACACTGAAGCTTTCTTT. V usage is TRBV7-8 and J usage is TRBJ1-1, with D perhaps matching TRBD1 (5 bases). The CDR3 totals 15 residues. V was shortened by 5 bases and J by 1 base, with 14 bases between the two germline ends. Germline V lookup: CDR1 SGHVS, CDR2 FQNEAQ.

This clonotype has ten or more counts. The chain uses TRBV20-1 and TRBJ2-1; D gene uncertain. The CDR3 is 12 residues long. CDR1 DFQATT and CDR2 SNEGSKA come from the germline V gene (reference sequence). Trimming removed 4 bases at V and 9 bases at J, with 13 bases between. CDR3 sequence reads: CSAILGTAEQFF. In DNA form, the CDR3 reads TGCAGTGCTATCCTAGGAACTGCTGAGCAGTTCTTC.

The sample holds a few counts of this clonotype. The chain is built from TRBV28 and TRBJ2-5, with a possible D match to TRBD1 (5 bases). V was cut by 5 bases and J by 0 bases, with 13 bases left in between. In germline, CDR1 is MDHEN, CDR2 SYDVKM. CDR3 length equals 15 residues. Here the CDR3 reads CASSIRQTNQETQYF. The CDR3 DNA follows: TGTGCCAGCAGTATACGACAGACCAACCAAGAGACCCAGTACTTC.

The chain carries TRBV27 and TRBJ2-5; no reliable D call. V lost 2 bases and J 2 bases, leaving 6 bases between the germline ends. Germline lookup yields CDR1 MNHEY and CDR2 SMNVEV (reference sequence). The CDR3 contains 13 residues. The CDR3 region has the DNA TGTGCCAGCAGTTTAACCAGGCAAGAGACCCAGTACTTC. As protein: CASSLTRQETQYF.

The chain has TRBV20-1 and TRBJ1-1; D gene uncertain. The CDR3 runs to 13 residues. Germline-derived CDR1 and CDR2 are DFQATT and SNEGSKA (reference sequence). Trimming took off 0 bases at V and 4 bases at J, with 9 bases between the two ends. CDR3 in DNA: TGCAGTGCTAGAGATCGGGTTACCACTGAAGCTTTCTTT. This codes for CSARDRVTTEAFF.

This clonotype was counted many times. V is TRBV6-1 and J is TRBJ1-1, with D unresolved. CDR1 is MNHNS, CDR2 SASEGT, per germline. Trimming pared 4 bases from V and 1 base from J, leaving 7 bases between. The CDR3 contains 13 residues. CDR3 amino acids: CASSVRGNTEAFF. In DNA, the CDR3 is TGTGCCAGCAGTGTAAGAGGGAACACTGAAGCTTTCTTT.

By sample share, this clonotype is medium-sized. In nucleotides, the CDR3 is TGTGCCAGCAGCTCCGGACAGTCAACTAATGAAAAACTGTTTTTT. This encodes CASSSGQSTNEKLFF. The chain combines TRBV7-2 with TRBJ1-4, with a tentative D call TRBD1 (6 bases). In germline, CDR1 is SGHTA, CDR2 FQGNSA. CDR3 length: 15 residues. The germline V and J ends were trimmed by 4 bases and 0 bases, with 9 bases remaining between them.

The table lists this clonotype with many counts. The rearrangement uses TRBV7-2 and TRBJ1-3, with D perhaps TRBD1 (6 bases). Germline V gene data show CDR1 as SGHTA and CDR2 as FQGNSA. The CDR3 totals 16 residues. The V end lost 5 bases, the J end lost 2 bases, and 16 bases lay between the germline ends. The CDR3 DNA reads TGTGCCAGCAGCCCGCCTGGACAGACCGCTGGAAACACCATATATTTT. Its translation is CASSPPGQTAGNTIYF. Variable domain in full (rest from reference TRBV7-2 and TRBJ1-3): GAGVSQSPSNKVTEKGKDVELRCDPISGHTALYWYRQSLGQGLEFLIYFQGNSAPDKSGLPSDRFSAERTGGSVSTLTIQRTQQEDSAVYLCASSPPGQTAGNTIYFGEGSWLTVV.

Regarding this clonotype: The junction shows a germline mismatch at one end, possibly a read error. The rearrangement joins TRBV15 to TRBJ1-2; D gene ambiguous. The CDR3 covers 11 residues. Germline V CDR1 and CDR2: LNHNV, YYDKDF (reference sequence). The CDR3 loop reads CATSGDYGYTF. DNA for the CDR3: TGTGCCACCAGCGGAGACTATGGCTACACCTTC.

This clonotype was detected ten times or more. The gene calls are TRBV7-6 and TRBJ2-7; the match to TRBD2 covers 10 bases. CDR3 size: 16 residues. V dropped 5 bases and J dropped 7; count of bases not matched to a gene: 14. From germline, CDR1 is SGHVS and CDR2 FNYEAQ. The CDR3, as DNA: TGTGCCAGCAGCCCCACCAGGACTAGCGGCCGTGTAGAGCAGTACTTC. It yields the protein CASSPTRTSGRVEQYF.

This clonotype was counted only a few times. The chain uses TRBV2 and TRBJ2-4; 8 nucleotides align to TRBD2. With V trimmed by 8 bases and J by 0 bases, 9 bases remained unmatched. The CDR3 covers 16 residues. Germline CDR1 reads SNHLY; CDR2 reads FYNNEI. The CDR3 sequence: CASWGGGRRAKNIQYF. Here the CDR3 DNA reads TGTGCCAGCTGGGGCGGCGGGAGGAGAGCCAAAAACATTCAGTACTTC.

This clonotype was seen many times. The chain couples TRBV6-1 to TRBJ2-7; D is ambiguous. Trimming removed 1 base at V and 3 bases at J, with 13 bases between. This CDR3 is built from 15 residues. Per the germline V gene, CDR1 is MNHNS and CDR2 is SASEGT. CDR3 region: CASSEGAVPGYEQYF. For the CDR3, the DNA is TGTGCCAGCAGTGAAGGAGCCGTTCCGGGCTACGAGCAGTACTTC.

This clonotype was counted ten times or more. The chain employs TRBV7-2 and TRBJ2-1, with D unresolved. Germline V gene data show CDR1 as SGHTA and CDR2 as FQGNSA. This CDR3 region has 15 residues. Deletions cut 4 bases from V and 10 bases from J, with 20 bases between. The CDR3 DNA reads as TGTGCCAGCAGCTCCCCCCCACCCAACAATAAGGAGCAGTTCTTC. It specifies CASSSPPPNNKEQFF.

The genes are TRBV20-1 and TRBJ2-3; no definite D call. Trimming left V 0 bases short and J 1 base short, with 11 bases between. The CDR3 runs 15 residues. The germline V gene has CDR1 DFQATT and CDR2 SNEGSKA (reference sequence). The CDR3 region is CSARESLTRTDTQYF. Here the CDR3 DNA reads TGCAGTGCTAGAGAGAGCCTCACCCGCACAGATACGCAGTATTTT.

As regards this clonotype: A much bigger clone sits one base away, suggesting this may be a read error. The chain employs TRBV12-3 or TRBV12-4 and TRBJ1-1; 9 positions match TRBD1. The CDR3 length is 15 residues. The CDR3: CASRPHGQGNTGAFF. CDR3 DNA: TGTGCCAGCAGGCCCCACGGACAGGGGAACACTGGAGCTTTCTTT.

Ten or more counts support this clonotype. V is TRBV28 and J is TRBJ1-1, with 8 bases that match TRBD1. The CDR3 covers 12 residues. Germline lookup yields CDR1 MDHEN and CDR2 SYDVKM. J gave up 9 bases and V 5 bases, and 5 bases lay outside the gene matches. The CDR3 is CASSRGQGQAFF. CDR3 in DNA: TGTGCCAGCAGTCGCGGACAGGGACAAGCTTTCTTT. Full variable domain (remainder filled in from reference TRBV28 and TRBJ1-1): DVKVTQSSRYLVKRTGEKVFLECVQDMDHENMFWYRQDPGLGLRLIYFSYDVKMKEKGDIPEGYSVSREKKERFSLILESASTNQTSMYLCASSRGQGQAFFGQGTRLTVV.

This clonotype was detected many times. The gene calls are TRBV28 and TRBJ1-2; no clear D. The CDR3 sequence is 14 residues long. CDR1 and CDR2 (germline): MDHEN, SYDVKM. Trimming removed 6 bases from V and 5 bases from J, with 16 bases in between. For the CDR3, the DNA is TGTGCCAGCAGCCCGGGCCCCCTGGGGTATGGCTACACCTTC. Residues: CASSPGPLGYGYTF.

This clonotype was found many times. The V gene is TRBV28, the J gene TRBJ1-5; D call uncertain. V lost 2 bases and J lost 8, with 19 bases in between. Germline values: CDR1 MDHEN, CDR2 SYDVKM. CDR3 size: 16 residues. CDR3 sequence: CASSLPGEVTIKPQHF. In DNA form, the CDR3 reads TGTGCCAGCAGTTTACCCGGGGAGGTAACCATCAAGCCCCAGCATTTT.

The J gene is TRBJ2-5, the V gene TRBV3-1, with 8 bases that match TRBD2. This CDR3 region has 16 residues. The J segment lost 2 bases and the V segment lost 4 bases, leaving 9 bases of the junction unmatched. Germline V CDR1 and CDR2: LGHDT, YNNKEL (reference sequence). The CDR3 loop reads CASSRAGSGRQETQYF. The CDR3 region has the DNA TGTGCCAGCAGCCGGGCAGGGAGCGGGAGACAAGAGACCCAGTACTTC.

The chain employs TRBV20-1 and TRBJ2-1, with 8 bases identical to TRBD2. V shed 0 bases, J shed 0 bases, and the junction held 7 bases outside the gene matches. The germline gives CDR1 DFQATT, CDR2 SNEGSKA (reference sequence). This CDR3 comprises 17 residues. The DNA of the CDR3 is TGCAGTGCTAGAGACATGGACGGGAGGGGCTCCTACAATGAGCAGTTCTTC. This encodes CSARDMDGRGSYNEQFF.

This clonotype has at least ten counts. This chain joins TRBV5-1 and TRBJ2-1; 8 bases line up with TRBD2. The junction had 4 bases not matched to a gene; V was cut back by 4 bases and J by 1 base. This CDR3 comprises 15 residues. Germline-derived CDR1 and CDR2 are SGHRS and YFSETQ. This CDR3 reads CASSVTSGSYNEQFF. As DNA, the CDR3 is TGCGCCAGCAGCGTAACTAGCGGATCCTACAATGAGCAGTTCTTC.

This clonotype was detected only a few times. This chain joins TRBV5-6 and TRBJ2-7; 9 positions match TRBD1. The J segment lost 6 bases and the V segment lost 4 bases, leaving 11 bases of the junction unmatched. The CDR3 is 15 amino acids. The germline gives CDR1 SGHDT, CDR2 YYEEEE. The CDR3 sequence is CASSQYRDRVFEQYF. The CDR3 DNA is TGTGCCAGCAGCCAGTACCGGGACAGGGTTTTCGAGCAGTACTTC.

In this sample, this clonotype turned up many times. The gene calls are TRBV5-1 and TRBJ1-1, with 7 bases lining up with TRBD1. Per the germline V gene, CDR1 is SGHRS and CDR2 is YFSETQ. Germline trimming cut 0 bases from V and 7 bases from J; bases unmatched to any gene: 3. CDR3 length: 13 amino acids. This chain's CDR3 is CASSLGQGVEAFF. Here the CDR3 DNA reads TGCGCCAGCAGCTTGGGACAGGGTGTTGAAGCTTTCTTT.

This clonotype occurred many times. V gene TRBV4-1 combines with J gene TRBJ1-5; unclear D gene. Trimming took off 0 bases at V and 3 bases at J, with 9 bases between the two ends. The germline CDR1 and CDR2 sequences are MGHRA and YSYEKL. The CDR3 totals 15 residues. The CDR3 is CASSQDGRVNQPQHF. The CDR3, as DNA: TGCGCCAGCAGCCAAGATGGTAGGGTCAATCAGCCCCAGCATTTT.

This clonotype was seen ten or more times. The chain recombines TRBV7-6 with TRBJ2-7, with TRBD2 identical over 10 bases. The CDR3 extends over 18 amino acids. Germline assignment: CDR1 SGHVS and CDR2 FNYEAQ. V trimming: 3 bases; J trimming: 5 bases; junction bases outside the gene matches: 16. CDR3 in amino acids: CASSFPLAGEPSWDEQYF. CDR3 nucleotides: TGTGCCAGCAGCTTCCCCCTAGCGGGAGAGCCATCGTGGGACGAGCAGTACTTC.